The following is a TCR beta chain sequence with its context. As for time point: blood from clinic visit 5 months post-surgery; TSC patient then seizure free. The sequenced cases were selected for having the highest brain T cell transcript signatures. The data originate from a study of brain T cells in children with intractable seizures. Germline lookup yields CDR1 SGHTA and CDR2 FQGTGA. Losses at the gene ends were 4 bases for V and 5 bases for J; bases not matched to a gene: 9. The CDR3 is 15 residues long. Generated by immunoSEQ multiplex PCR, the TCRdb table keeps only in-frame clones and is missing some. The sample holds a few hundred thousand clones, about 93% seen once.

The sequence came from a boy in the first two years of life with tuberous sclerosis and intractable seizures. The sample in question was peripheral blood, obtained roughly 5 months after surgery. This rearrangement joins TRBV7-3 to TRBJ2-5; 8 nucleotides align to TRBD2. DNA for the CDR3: TGTGCCAGCAGCTCACACCCGGGACTAGAGGAGACCCAGTACTTC. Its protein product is CASSSHPGLEETQYF.